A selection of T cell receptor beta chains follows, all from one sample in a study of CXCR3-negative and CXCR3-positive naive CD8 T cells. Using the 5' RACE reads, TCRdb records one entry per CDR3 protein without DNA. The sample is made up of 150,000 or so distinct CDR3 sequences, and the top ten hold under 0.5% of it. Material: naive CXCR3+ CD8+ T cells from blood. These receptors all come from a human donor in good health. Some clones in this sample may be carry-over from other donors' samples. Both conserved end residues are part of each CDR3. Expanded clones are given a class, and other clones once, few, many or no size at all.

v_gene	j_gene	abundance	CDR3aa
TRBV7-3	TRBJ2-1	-	CASSLQSRGQVSYNEQFF
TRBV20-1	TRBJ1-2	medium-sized	CSARPLTGINYGYTF
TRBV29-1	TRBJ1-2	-	CSVALGGYGYTF
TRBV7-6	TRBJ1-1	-	CAGSLALQGTEAFF
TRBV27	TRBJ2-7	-	CASTPAAGAGEQYF
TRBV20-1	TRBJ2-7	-	CSVTLAGGRTYEQYF
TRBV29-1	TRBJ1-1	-	CSVAMNTEAFF
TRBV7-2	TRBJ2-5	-	CASSLAGGYQETQYF
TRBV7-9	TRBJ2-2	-	CASSLSSGLRDTGELFF
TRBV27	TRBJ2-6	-	CASSLYSGAGANVLTF
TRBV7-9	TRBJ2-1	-	CASSLPWIGDNEQFF
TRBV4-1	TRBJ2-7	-	CASSQGPGQIYEQYF
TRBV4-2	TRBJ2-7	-	CASSQGDRDYEQYF
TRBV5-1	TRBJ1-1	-	CASSKPSTEAFF
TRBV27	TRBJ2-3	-	CASSSTGSGGDTQYF
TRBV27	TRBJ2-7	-	CASSLYFRAYEQYF
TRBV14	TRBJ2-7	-	CASSQGFSGRTAYEQYF
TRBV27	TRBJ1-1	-	CASSFPGAEAFF
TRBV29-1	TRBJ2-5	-	CSVWGDSQETQYF
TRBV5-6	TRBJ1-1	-	CASSLGPTYTEAFF
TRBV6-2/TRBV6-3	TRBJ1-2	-	CASSLRDTYPYGYTF
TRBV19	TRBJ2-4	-	CASRYWESGDNIQYF
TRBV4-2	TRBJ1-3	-	CASSLRTEGNTIYF
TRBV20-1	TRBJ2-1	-	CSARSYEAYNEQFF
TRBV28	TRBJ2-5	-	CASSHNLGTQETQYF
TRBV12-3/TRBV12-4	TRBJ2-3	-	CASSRPSGGTDTQYF
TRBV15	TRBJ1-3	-	CATSRDLDLTGNTIYF
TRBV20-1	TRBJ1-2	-	CSARWLEYGYTF
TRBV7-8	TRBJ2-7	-	CASSTRTSREQYF
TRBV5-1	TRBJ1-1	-	CASSLVAGGMNTEAFF
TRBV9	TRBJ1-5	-	CASSLGGNSNQPQHF
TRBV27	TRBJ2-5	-	CASSPGTPQETQYF
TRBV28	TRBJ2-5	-	CASSTRQGYKLETQYF
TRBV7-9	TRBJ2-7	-	CASSPPGRSHEQYF
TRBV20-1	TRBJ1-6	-	CSARLRTREGGSSYNSPLHF
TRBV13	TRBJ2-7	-	CASSLRTVSYEQYF
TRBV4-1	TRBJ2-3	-	CASRTSGGDTQYF
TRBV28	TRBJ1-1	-	CASSLMGDGWNTEAFF
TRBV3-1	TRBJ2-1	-	CASSPGLATYNEQFF
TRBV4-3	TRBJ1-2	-	CASSQDQAGLYGYTF
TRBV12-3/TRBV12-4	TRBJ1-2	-	CASSLALGTGGGYTF
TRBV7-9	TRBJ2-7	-	CASSSYYEQYF
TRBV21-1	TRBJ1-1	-	CASRYIRTGGNTEAFF
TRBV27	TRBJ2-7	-	CASSHPTGAEQYF
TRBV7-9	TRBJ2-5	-	CASSFLPPETQYF
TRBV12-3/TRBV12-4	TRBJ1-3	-	CASITWTEGNTIYF
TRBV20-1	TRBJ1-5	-	CSAREQGASNQPQHF
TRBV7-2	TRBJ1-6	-	CASTHMDRAGNSPLHF